The count of the clone carrying this TCR beta chain is one. The data stem from a study of T cells after posttransplantation cyclophosphamide. Treatment was busulfan-fludarabine conditioning, a marrow graft, and cyclophosphamide on days +3 and +4. Germline values: CDR1 MDHEN, CDR2 SYDVKM. Trimming at V came to 2 bases and at J to 1 base, leaving 4 bases not matched to a gene. The CDR3 spans 15 residues. The repertoire was sequenced with immunoSEQ multiplex PCR; TCRdb's copy has only in-frame clones and lacks some. There are a few thousand clones in the sample; around 80% occur only once, and approximately 4% lies in the top ten.

The sample consisted of PBMCs, taken after allogeneic stem cell transplant with posttransplant cyclophosphamide. The TCR was taken from a male patient in his fifties who received an allogeneic stem cell transplant from a related donor and was CMV-positive. Some T cells may be supplied by the graft donor. This chain uses TRBV28 with TRBJ2-5; the match to TRBD1 covers 7 bases. This CDR3 is CASSLPQGPQETQYF. The CDR3 DNA is TGTGCCAGCAGTTTACCACAGGGGCCCCAAGAGACCCAGTACTTC.